Presented here are 7 T cell receptor beta chains from one specimen sequenced in a study of blood T cell repertoires in COVID-19. Sequencing was performed with immunoSEQ multiplex PCR; in TCRdb, only in-frame clones are kept and a portion is missing. The data hold a few hundred thousand clones, with about nine tenths observed a single time. Sequencing was done on a sample of peripheral blood. The receptors stem from a woman under 40 with COVID-19, enrolled during active disease.

The chain carries TRBV14 and TRBJ2-5; D is uncertain. Germline-derived CDR1 and CDR2 are SGHDN and FVKESK. CDR3 length equals 11 residues. V was cut by 4 bases and J by 5 bases, with 5 bases left in between. CDR3 protein: CASSPGETQYF. CDR3 bases: TGTGCCAGCAGCCCCGGGGAGACCCAGTACTTC.

Here the CDR3 DNA reads TGTGCCAGCAGTTATACGGCGGCCAGCAATCAGCCCCAGCATTTT. This codes for CASSYTAASNQPQHF. The rearrangement joins TRBV6-5 to TRBJ1-5; D is unclear. Germline CDR1 is MNHEY and CDR2 is SVGAGI. V shed 3 bases and J shed 1 base, with 10 bases lying between them. CDR3 length equals 15 residues.

This rearrangement joins TRBV11-2 to TRBJ2-7; D is undetermined. The germline V and J ends were trimmed by 0 bases and 3 bases, with 9 bases remaining between them. The CDR3 contains 14 residues. Germline CDR1 reads SGHAT; CDR2 reads FQNNGV. The CDR3 sequence is CASSLDPFLYEQYF. The CDR3, as DNA: TGTGCCAGCAGCTTAGACCCCTTCCTCTACGAGCAGTACTTC.

The CDR3 bases are TGTGCCAGCAGTTTACGCGACGAGCAGTACTTC. It translates to CASSLRDEQYF. The gene calls are TRBV28 and TRBJ2-7; no clear D. V was pared by 2 bases and J by 5 bases, with 4 bases between. The CDR3 length is 11 residues. Germline CDR1 MDHEN, CDR2 SYDVKM.

Only one count was recorded for this clone. Other nucleotide sequences in the sample specify the same CDR3. J is TRBJ1-5 and V is TRBV5-4; possible D gene TRBD1, 5 bases. This CDR3 spans 13 amino acids. Germline V lookup: CDR1 SGHNT, CDR2 YYREEE (reference sequence). V was shortened by 5 bases and J by 6 bases, with 12 bases between the two germline ends. Written as DNA, the CDR3 is TGTGCCAGCAGTCTGGGGGGGGGTCAGCCCCAGCATTTT. Translating it yields CASSLGGGQPQHF.

V gene TRBV5-4 combines with J gene TRBJ1-3; D is unclear. The V gene lost 5 bases and the J gene lost 0 bases, with 12 bases spanning the gap. The V gene's germline CDR1 is SGHNT and CDR2 YYREEE (reference sequence). The CDR3 loop spans 15 amino acids. The CDR3 nucleotides read TGTGCCAGCAGACCGGACGGGGACTCTGGAAACACCATATATTTT. As protein: CASRPDGDSGNTIYF. The full variable domain, with the rest looked up from reference TRBV5-4 and TRBJ1-3, is ETGVTQSPTHLIKTRGQQVTLRCSSQSGHNTVSWYQQALGQGPQFIFQYYREEENGRGNFPPRFSGLQFPNYSSELNVNALELDDSALYLCASRPDGDSGNTIYFGEGSWLTVV.

The rearrangement uses TRBV19 and TRBJ1-4; 8 bases match TRBD1. Losses at the gene ends were 9 bases for V and 5 bases for J; bases not matched to a gene: 8. Germline V gene sequence: CDR1 LNHDA, CDR2 SQIVND (reference sequence). CDR3 size: 14 residues. In DNA, the CDR3 is TGTGCCAGCGCGCGACAGGGGTGGAATGAAAAACTGTTTTTT. It encodes CASARQGWNEKLFF.